This is a list of T cell receptor beta chains from one sample in a study of graft-versus-host responses after intestinal transplantation. Some clones are missing from TCRdb's copy, which holds only in-frame ones; the method was immunoSEQ multiplex PCR. The sample yields around 54,000 clones, roughly nine tenths seen once. Sequencing used PBMCs, obtained roughly 680 days after intestinal transplant. These receptors were obtained from a human patient who received an intestinal transplant, so some T cells may come from the graft donor. CDR3s include the opening cysteine and the closing phenylalanine or tryptophan.

>TRBJ2-5|14|TRBV10-2
CAAGTSGGQETQYF
>TRBJ2-1|16|TRBV11-2
CASSLEIVGGNHEQFF
>TRBJ2-3|12|TRBV10-3
CAISESSDTQYF
>TRBJ2-2|14|TRBV5-1
CASSTEGGTGELFF
>TRBJ2-5|16|TRBV4-2
CASSQDLSSGGETQYF
>TRBJ1-5|14|TRBV19
CASSLQGGNQPQHF
>TRBJ2-5|16|TRBV5-4
CASSLGGTSGEETQYF
>TRBJ2-3|15|TRBV5-1
CASSLDGVGPDTQYF
>TRBJ1-2|14|TRBV7-9
CASSPPLESYGYTF
>TRBJ2-1|15|TRBV5-6
CASSWDVSSYNEQFF
>TRBJ1-2|17|TRBV4-1
CASSQVFRDSTFYGYTF
>TRBJ2-7|15|TRBV14
CASSLGGYGSYEQYF
>TRBJ2-7|15|TRBV5-1
CASSLGGGAAYEQYF
>TRBJ2-3|14|TRBV5-1
CASSFTQQTDTQYF
>TRBJ2-7|15|TRBV5-1
CASSSTGTLGYEQYF
>TRBJ1-2|14|TRBV19
CASSPRRDLRGYTF
>TRBJ2-5|14|TRBV7-7
CASSLGGLGETQYF
>TRBJ1-6|15|TRBV4-1
CASSQARTGGSPLHF
>TRBJ2-3|15|TRBV25-1
CASSESASGGDTQYF
>TRBJ1-1|13|TRBV10-3
CAINEGRNTEAFF
>TRBJ2-5|18|TRBV11-2
CASSLFRVRDRGEETQYF
>TRBJ1-1|15|TRBV7-9
CASSLVAAWETEAFF
>TRBJ1-1|17|TRBV25-1
CASSEGFGTERNTEAFF
>TRBJ2-7|16|TRBV4-1
CASSQDWAGRSYEQYF
>TRBJ1-5|15|TRBV4-1
CASSQSGTFNQPQHF
>TRBJ2-7|13|TRBV7-9
CASSLGARDEQYF
>TRBJ2-1|15|TRBV4-2
CASSQETGGGNEQFF
>TRBJ1-5|20|TRBV19
CASSTPWDRGKDMGNQPQHF
>TRBJ2-4|15|TRBV5-1
CASSPTDSRKNIQYF
>TRBJ2-1|15|TRBV30
CAWSVLLWSYNEQFF
>TRBJ2-1|14|TRBV5-4
CASSFERGYNEQFF
>TRBJ1-3|14|TRBV7-3
CASSSGQPGNTIYF
>TRBJ1-1|12|TRBV18
CASSPPMAEAFF
>TRBJ1-2|16|TRBV28
CASSLQGTAVLYGYTF
>TRBJ1-3|14|TRBV10-3
CAIPGPSSGNTIYF
>TRBJ2-1|18|TRBV18
CASSPQDRGRLSYNEQFF
>TRBJ1-4|17|TRBV7-9
CASSLGGTGATNEKLFF
>TRBJ1-1|13|TRBV10-3
CAISEASNTEAFF
>TRBJ1-2|14|TRBV5-6
CASSLGQGNYGYTF
>TRBJ2-5|15|TRBV9
CASSPPPVAGETQYF
>TRBJ1-1|10|TRBV7-9
CASSLTGAFF
>TRBJ2-1|13|TRBV27
CASSSGTDNEQFF
>TRBJ2-7|12|TRBV19
CASRGLVGEQYF
>TRBJ1-1|14|TRBV2
CASSFNGLNTEAFF
>TRBJ2-1|16|TRBV18
CASSPDRRGGVDEQFF
>TRBJ2-1|14|TRBV6-1
CASSDRGSYNEQFF
>TRBJ1-2|13|TRBV13
CASSFRQGHGYTF
>TRBJ1-1|13|TRBV6-1
CASSVWWGTEAFF
>TRBJ2-5|17|TRBV7-9
CASSLARGGGWQETQYF
>TRBJ2-7|14|TRBV15
CATSGDRGLREQYF
>TRBJ2-3|16|TRBV9
CASSVDVAGGRDTQYF